This is a list of T cell receptor beta chains from one sample in a study of T cell changes during pregnancy in multiple sclerosis. The data were produced by immunoSEQ multiplex PCR, yet TCRdb's version contains in-frame clones alone and is incomplete. Of around 62,000 clones in the sample, 90% were seen once. Source: peripheral blood, taken in the second trimester of pregnancy. The origin of the receptors is a female donor in good health, enrolled as a control in a pregnancy study. Each CDR3 is given with its conserved first and last residue. D genes are given only for firm matches. Only some rows state a clone size, as once, few, many or a class for expanded clones.

size: .; D: TRBD1; J: TRBJ2-5; V: TRBV4-1; DNA: TGCGCCAGCAGCCAACCCCCAAGACAGGGCCTAGAGACCCAGTACTTC; CDR3: CASSQPPRQGLETQYF
size: once; D: TRBD2; J: TRBJ2-7; V: TRBV27; DNA: TGTGCCAGCAGTTTAGCCTACGCCGGGACTAGCGTCTACGAGCAGTACTTC; CDR3: CASSLAYAGTSVYEQYF
size: .; D: TRBD1; J: TRBJ2-7; V: TRBV28; DNA: TGTGCCAGCAGTACGGGACAGTTAATATCCTACGAGCAGTACTTC; CDR3: CASSTGQLISYEQYF
size: .; D: TRBD2; J: TRBJ2-5; V: TRBV9; DNA: TGTGCCAGCAGCGTAGCCCTAGCGGGGGTTCAAGAGACCCAGTACTTC; CDR3: CASSVALAGVQETQYF
size: once; D: .; J: TRBJ1-2; V: TRBV30; DNA: TGTGCCTGGAGTTTGGGGCCTGGCTACACCTTC; CDR3: CAWSLGPGYTF
size: .; D: TRBD1; J: TRBJ2-7; V: TRBV28; DNA: TGTGCCAGCAGTGTGACAGGGGAGGTCTACGAGCAGTACTTC; CDR3: CASSVTGEVYEQYF
size: .; D: TRBD1; J: TRBJ1-2; V: TRBV25-1; DNA: TGTGCCAGCAGTGAATCAGGGGGCCGCTATGGCTACACCTTC; CDR3: CASSESGGRYGYTF
size: .; D: .; J: TRBJ1-2; V: TRBV13; DNA: TGTGCCAGCAGCTTATCAGAGGGCTATGGCTACACCTTC; CDR3: CASSLSEGYGYTF
size: .; D: .; J: TRBJ1-6; V: TRBV10-3; DNA: TGTGCCATCAGTGGAAGGGGAAGCTCCTATAATTCACCCCTCCACTTT; CDR3: CAISGRGSSYNSPLHF
size: .; D: TRBD2; J: TRBJ2-5; V: TRBV7-6; DNA: TGTGCCAGCAGCCAGGGCCTAGCGGGAGGCTTCGGGGAGACCCAGTACTTC; CDR3: CASSQGLAGGFGETQYF